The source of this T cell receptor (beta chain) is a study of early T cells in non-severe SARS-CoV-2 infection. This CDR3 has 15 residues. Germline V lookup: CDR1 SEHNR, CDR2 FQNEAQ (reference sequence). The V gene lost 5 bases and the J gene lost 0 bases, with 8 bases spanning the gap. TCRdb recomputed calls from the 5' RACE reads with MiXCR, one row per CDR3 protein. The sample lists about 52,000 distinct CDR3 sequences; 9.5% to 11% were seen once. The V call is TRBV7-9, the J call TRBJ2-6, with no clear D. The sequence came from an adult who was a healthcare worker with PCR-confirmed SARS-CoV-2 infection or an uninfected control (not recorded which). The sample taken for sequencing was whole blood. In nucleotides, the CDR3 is TGTGCCAGCAGCCCGGACCTCTCTGGGGCCAACGTCCTGACTTTC. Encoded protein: CASSPDLSGANVLTF.